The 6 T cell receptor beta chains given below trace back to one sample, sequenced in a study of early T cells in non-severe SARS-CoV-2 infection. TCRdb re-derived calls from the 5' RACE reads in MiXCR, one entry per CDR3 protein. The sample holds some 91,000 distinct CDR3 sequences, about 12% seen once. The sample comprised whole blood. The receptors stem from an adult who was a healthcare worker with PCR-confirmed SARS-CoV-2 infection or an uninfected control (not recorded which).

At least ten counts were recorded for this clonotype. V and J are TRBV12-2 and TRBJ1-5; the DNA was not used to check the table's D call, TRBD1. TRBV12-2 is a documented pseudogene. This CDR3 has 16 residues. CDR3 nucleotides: TGTGCAAGTCGCTTAGCCGAACAGGGGACCAATCAGCCCCAGCATTTT. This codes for CASRLAEQGTNQPQHF.

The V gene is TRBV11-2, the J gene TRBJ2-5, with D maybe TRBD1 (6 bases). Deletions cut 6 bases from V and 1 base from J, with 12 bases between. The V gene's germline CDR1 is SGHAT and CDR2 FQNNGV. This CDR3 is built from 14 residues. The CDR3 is CASRVQGAQETQYF. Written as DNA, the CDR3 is TGTGCCAGCAGAGTACAGGGAGCCCAAGAGACCCAGTACTTC.

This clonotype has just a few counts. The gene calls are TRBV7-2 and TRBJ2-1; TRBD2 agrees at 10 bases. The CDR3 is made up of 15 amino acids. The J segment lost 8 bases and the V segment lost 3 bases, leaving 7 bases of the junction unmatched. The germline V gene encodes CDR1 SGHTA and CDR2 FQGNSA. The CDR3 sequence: CASSFTSGAGDEQFF. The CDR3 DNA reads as TGTGCCAGCAGCTTTACTAGCGGGGCGGGCGATGAGCAGTTCTTC. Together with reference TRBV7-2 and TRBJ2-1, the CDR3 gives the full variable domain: GAGVSQSPSNKVTEKGKDVELRCDPISGHTALYWYRQSLGQGLEFLIYFQGNSAPDKSGLPSDRFSAERTGGSVSTLTIQRTQQEDSAVYLCASSFTSGAGDEQFFGPGTRLTVL.

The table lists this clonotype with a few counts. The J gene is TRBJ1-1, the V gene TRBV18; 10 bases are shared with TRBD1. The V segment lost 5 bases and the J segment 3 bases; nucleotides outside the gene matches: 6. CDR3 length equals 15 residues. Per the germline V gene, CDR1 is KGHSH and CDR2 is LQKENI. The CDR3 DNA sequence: TGTGCCAGCTCATTGACAGGGGGCCTTGACACTGAAGCTTTCTTT. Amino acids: CASSLTGGLDTEAFF. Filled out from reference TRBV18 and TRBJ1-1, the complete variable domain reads NAGVMQNPRHLVRRRGQEARLRCSPMKGHSHVYWYRQLPEEGLKFMVYLQKENIIDESGMPKERFSAEFPKEGPSILRIQQVVRGDSAAYFCASSLTGGLDTEAFFGQGTRLTVV.

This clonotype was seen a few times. CDR3 DNA sequence: TGCGCCAGCAGCTTGGCGGACCATTTAACAGATACGCAGTATTTT. This gives the protein CASSLADHLTDTQYF. V and J are TRBV5-1 and TRBJ2-3; unclear D gene. V shed 0 bases and J shed 3 bases, with 11 bases lying between them. Germline V gene sequence: CDR1 SGHRS, CDR2 YFSETQ. CDR3 length equals 15 residues. Looking up the rest from reference TRBV5-1 and TRBJ2-3 gives the full variable domain: KAGVTQTPRYLIKTRGQQVTLSCSPISGHRSVSWYQQTPGQGLQFLFEYFSETQRNKGNFPGRFSGRQFSNSRSEMNVSTLELGDSALYLCASSLADHLTDTQYFGPGTRLTVL.

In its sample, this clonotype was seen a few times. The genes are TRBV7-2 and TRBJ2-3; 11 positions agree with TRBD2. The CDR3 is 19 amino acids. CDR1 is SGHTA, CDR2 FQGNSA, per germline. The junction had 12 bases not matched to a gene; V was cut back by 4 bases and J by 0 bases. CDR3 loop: CASSSGGLAGGSSTDTQYF. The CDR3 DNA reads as TGTGCCAGCAGCTCCGGTGGCCTAGCGGGGGGCTCTAGCACAGATACGCAGTATTTT.